What follows are 10 T cell receptor beta chains derived from one specimen sequenced in a study of blood T cell repertoires in COVID-19. Assay used: immunoSEQ multiplex PCR; TCRdb lists only in-frame clones, some missing. Of fewer than 250,000 clones in the sample, less than 90% were seen once. Sequencing was carried out using peripheral blood. The receptors shown here come from a woman between 50 and 59 years old with acute or convalescent COVID-19.

V usage is TRBV3-1 (or the pseudogene TRBV3-2) and J usage is TRBJ1-5; 8 bases are shared with TRBD1. V lost 1 base, J lost 3 bases, and 2 bases stayed unmatched. The germline V gene has CDR1 LGHDT and CDR2 YNNKEL (reference sequence). The CDR3 length is 15 residues. CDR3 region: CASSQGTGYNQPQHF. The CDR3 nucleotides read TGTGCCAGCAGCCAAGGGACAGGGTACAATCAGCCCCAGCATTTT.

This clone appeared a single time. The CDR3 loop is CASSGKGARTEAFF. CDR3 DNA sequence: TGTGCCAGCAGTGGTAAGGGGGCGAGGACTGAAGCTTTCTTT. The chain combines TRBV25-1 with TRBJ1-1, with TRBD1 identical over 7 bases. V shed 4 bases, J shed 5 bases, and the junction held 7 bases outside the gene matches. The length of the CDR3 is 14 residues. Germline CDR1 reads MGHDK; CDR2 reads SYGVNS.

The chain uses TRBV9 and TRBJ2-7; a weak D match, TRBD1 (7 bases). The V gene lost 5 bases and the J gene lost 7 bases, with 19 bases spanning the gap. The CDR3 covers 14 residues. Germline-derived CDR1 and CDR2 are SGDLS and YYNGEE. The CDR3 coding sequence is TGTGCCAGCAGTCCAGGGGGGCGAGGAGGAGAGCAGTACTTC. It codes for CASSPGGRGGEQYF.

This sequence joins TRBV7-9 and TRBJ2-1; D possibly corresponds to TRBD2 (6 bases). Germline V gene sequence: CDR1 SEHNR, CDR2 FQNEAQ (reference sequence). The CDR3 sequence is 17 residues long. V lost 5 bases to trimming and J lost 7 bases, with 24 bases between them. CDR3 sequence: CASSTYKGSAEGNEQFF. CDR3 in DNA: TGTGCCAGCAGCACTTACAAGGGGTCCGCGGAGGGGAATGAGCAGTTCTTC.

The gene calls are TRBV11-3 and TRBJ1-6; TRBD1 is a possible D gene (5 bases). Germline-derived CDR1 and CDR2 are SGHNT and YENEEA. The CDR3 length is 13 residues. Trimming left V 5 bases short and J 10 bases short, with 12 bases between. The CDR3 DNA follows: TGTGCCAGCAGCGCCGCCAAGGGGTCACCCCTCCACTTT. This encodes CASSAAKGSPLHF.

A single count supports this clone. J is TRBJ2-1 and V is TRBV25-1, with TRBD1 as a possible D gene (8 bases). Between the trimmed V and J ends, which lost 3 bases and 10 bases, there was a span of 16 bases. Germline V gives CDR1 MGHDK, CDR2 SYGVNS. This CDR3 contains 14 residues. CDR3 sequence: CASSEVTGGAEQFF. CDR3 DNA sequence: TGTGCCAGCAGTGAGGTTACAGGGGGGGCCGAGCAGTTCTTC.

The chain recombines TRBV19 with TRBJ2-7, with 9 bases aligning to TRBD2. After removal of 1 base from V and 0 bases from J, the junction contained 7 bases not matched to a gene. Germline CDR1 reads LNHDA; CDR2 reads SQIVND (reference sequence). The CDR3 is 17 amino acids. CDR3 in amino acids: CASSIAAGGPNSYEQYF. DNA of the CDR3: TGTGCCAGTAGTATAGCCGCGGGGGGGCCGAACTCCTACGAGCAGTACTTC.

The V gene is TRBV25-1, the J gene TRBJ1-2; 8 bases align to TRBD1. V shed 5 bases, J shed 6 bases, and the junction held 5 bases outside the gene matches. CDR1 is MGHDK, CDR2 SYGVNS, per germline. This CDR3 has 13 amino acids. CDR3 sequence: CASSLSGGDGYTF. The CDR3 DNA follows: TGTGCCAGCAGTCTTTCAGGGGGCGATGGCTACACCTTC.

The chain recombines TRBV5-1 with TRBJ2-1, with 12 nucleotides matching TRBD2. Germline lookup yields CDR1 SGHRS and CDR2 YFSETQ. Germline trimming cut 4 bases from V and 7 bases from J; bases unmatched to any gene: 3. The CDR3 spans 14 residues. The CDR3 DNA follows: TGCGCCAGCAGCCCAGGACTAGCGGGAAATGAGCAGTTCTTC. Protein: CASSPGLAGNEQFF.

The chain couples TRBV2 to TRBJ1-1; D gene unclear. Per germline, CDR1 SNHLY and CDR2 FYNNEI. The V and J ends lost 3 bases and 0 bases respectively, with 11 bases between them. This CDR3 has 15 residues. The CDR3 loop reads CASSEMGSMNTEAFF. The CDR3 DNA is TGTGCCAGCAGTGAGATGGGCAGCATGAACACTGAAGCTTTCTTT.